A selection of T cell receptor beta chains follows, all from one sample in a study of vaccination and CD4 T cells after COVID-19. Their antigens are not known. TCRdb independently ran MiXCR on the PCR reads; one entry per CDR3 protein. Of about 26,000 distinct CDR3 sequences detected, about 50% appear once; the ten largest clones hold approximately 30%. The specimen was CD4+ T cells from blood, cultured in vitro, collected before SARS-CoV-2 vaccination. The receptors were gathered from a human donor who received a COVID-19 vaccine. Both conserved end residues are part of each CDR3. Each record gives: J gene, V gene, CDR3 protein.

>TRBJ2-3|TRBV27
CASSPLTDSDTQYF
>TRBJ1-5|TRBV19
CASRQSYSNQPQHF
>TRBJ1-4|TRBV14
CASSQRLGGWEKLFF
>TRBJ1-1|TRBV29-1
CSAGGARDTEAFF
>TRBJ1-6|TRBV23-1
CASSQPRQGSGNSPLHF
>TRBJ2-5|TRBV7-8
CASGETQYF
>TRBJ2-6|TRBV11-2
CASSVQVRSGANVLTF
>TRBJ2-3|TRBV20-1
CSALRTSGVLNTQYF
>TRBJ2-7|TRBV24-1
CATQRGPTYEQYF
>TRBJ1-6|TRBV6-5
CASSSRRISYSPLHF
>TRBJ2-3|TRBV20-1
CSVISGGATDTQYF
>TRBJ1-1|TRBV20-1
CSARGRPGRTGQYTEAFF
>TRBJ1-2|TRBV2
CASSGRYYGYTF
>TRBJ1-6|TRBV6-1
CASSEGAGGIYNSPLHF
>TRBJ1-4|TRBV15
CATSRGQGLGEKLFF
>TRBJ2-7|TRBV11-2
CASSLGQGYSYEQYF
>TRBJ1-2|TRBV30
CAWRAGQNYGYTF
>TRBJ1-5|TRBV28
CASSLGQGDQPQHF
>TRBJ2-7|TRBV19
CATSDATYEQYF